This is a list of T cell receptor beta chains from one sample in a study of blood T cell repertoires in COVID-19. Here immunoSEQ multiplex PCR was the method, and the copy in TCRdb shows in-frame clones only, minus some. The table lists some 180,000 clones, more than 80% of them singletons. Input material: PBMCs or T cells enriched from blood (not recorded which). The receptors stem from a middle-aged man who had recovered from COVID-19. Each CDR3 is given without its conserved first and last residue.

ASSPDRGGTGELF	TRBJ2-2	TRBV5-1
ASSHVDRNNEQF	TRBJ2-1	TRBV27
ASSVASGAPFEAF	TRBJ1-1	TRBV9
ASSTRWARGDTQY	TRBJ2-3	TRBV7-8
ASSFRDRGSEQY	TRBJ2-7	TRBV27
ASGVGGRDTEAF	TRBJ1-1	TRBV25-1
ASSGTGNYGYT	TRBJ1-2	TRBV18
ASSLSAADTQY	TRBJ2-3	TRBV27
ASSESQGDGYT	TRBJ1-2	TRBV10-2
ASTGLTGGYT	TRBJ1-2	TRBV27
AISESAGPGDYSNQPQH	TRBJ1-5	TRBV10-3
SVEGRAASGTYEQY	TRBJ2-7	TRBV29-1
ASSPDRVDTEAF	TRBJ1-1	TRBV6-5
ASSLARAGGSYEQY	TRBJ2-7	TRBV7-9
ASSLVGTGNYNSPLH	TRBJ1-6	TRBV5-5
ASTYLREAQETQY	TRBJ2-5	TRBV3-1/TRBV3-2
ASSPPGTGSDEQY	TRBJ2-7	TRBV13
ASSIDRDRVEAF	TRBJ1-1	TRBV19
ASSPPLAQQY	TRBJ2-7	TRBV28